These T cell receptor beta chains were read from a single sample in a study of monozygotic twins with inflammatory bowel disease. One entry per CDR3 protein, without DNA, is what TCRdb gives after re-calling the 5' RACE reads. The data include 90,000 to 110,000 distinct CDR3 sequences; the top ten clones carry around an eighth. The sample consisted of blood. The receptors originated from a human donor with ulcerative colitis or Crohn's disease, or a healthy co-twin of an affected twin (not recorded which). Each CDR3 is given with its conserved first and last residue.

TRBV28	TRBJ1-2	CASSYGGGGNYGYTF
TRBV7-2	TRBJ1-1	CASSPQGQKWVNTEAFF
TRBV15	TRBJ1-1	CATSRRAGTEAFF
TRBV3-1	TRBJ2-1	CASSLSWGVGYNEQFF
TRBV7-6	TRBJ1-3	CASSLETPMAGNTIYF
TRBV5-1	TRBJ2-5	CASRPPETGDETQYF
TRBV5-1	TRBJ2-2	CASSLIAGNTGELFF
TRBV4-1	TRBJ1-5	CASSQMAGIGQPQHF
TRBV2	TRBJ2-7	CASSNPPGLPAYEQYF
TRBV9	TRBJ2-6	CASSSRTGSSGANVLTF
TRBV28	TRBJ2-1	CASSTVLGTGVYNEQFF
TRBV12-3/TRBV12-4	TRBJ1-5	CASGTFNQPQHF
TRBV11-2	TRBJ2-7	CASSSGLAGPYF
TRBV20-1	TRBJ2-7	CSATNPLAGGSSYEQYF
TRBV29-1	TRBJ2-3	CSVDPGQDTQYF
TRBV5-1	TRBJ1-6	CASSHIQGNSPLHF
TRBV28	TRBJ2-7	CAIAGAVSSYEQYF
TRBV29-1	TRBJ1-6	CSVEASRDRGHWNSPLHF
TRBV12-3/TRBV12-4	TRBJ1-4	CASSFLGTNEKLFF
TRBV20-1	TRBJ1-1	CSASVNTEAFF
TRBV25-1	TRBJ1-4	CASSEYTVWGGRANEKLFF
TRBV4-1	TRBJ1-4	CASSQTRGEKLFF
TRBV12-3/TRBV12-4	TRBJ1-5	CASSYEGNVGNQPQHF
TRBV7-9	TRBJ1-1	CASSRPGGTMNTEAFF
TRBV12-3/TRBV12-4	TRBJ2-5	CASSSQTSGSRTQYF
TRBV27	TRBJ2-1	CASSFDRGYEQFF
TRBV12-3/TRBV12-4	TRBJ2-1	CASSFGTSDEQLF
TRBV10-3	TRBJ2-5	CAISESYGGGNQETQYF
TRBV2	TRBJ2-4	CASSEGQGRKNIQYF
TRBV5-1	TRBJ2-1	CASSLRTPYNEQFF
TRBV7-2	TRBJ2-1	CASSLVRGDNEQFF
TRBV5-1	TRBJ2-3	CASSFDSPRVDTQYF
TRBV11-2	TRBJ2-1	CASSLDRDNEQFF